This entry lists 28 T cell receptor beta chains sequenced from one sample in a study of T cell changes during pregnancy in multiple sclerosis. Clones were read by immunoSEQ multiplex PCR, and TCRdb kept only the in-frame ones, dropping some. The data hold about 68,000 clones, with about nine tenths observed a single time. The starting material was peripheral blood, obtained in the third trimester of pregnancy. These receptors were obtained from a female donor with multiple sclerosis, enrolled in a pregnancy study.

This clone was recorded only once. The chain employs TRBV19 and TRBJ1-5; D may be TRBD1 (5 bases). The germline V and J ends were trimmed by 3 bases and 6 bases, with 15 bases remaining between them. CDR1 is LNHDA, CDR2 SQIVND, per germline (reference sequence). This CDR3 is built from 15 residues. As DNA, the CDR3 is TGTGCCAGTAGTATTAGAGCGGGGGGAGGTCAGCCCCAGCATTTT. Translation gives CASSIRAGGGQPQHF.

The chain joins TRBV21-1 to TRBJ2-7; the table's D gene call, TRBD2, was not cross checked with the DNA. TRBV21-1 is designated a pseudogene. The CDR3 spans 14 residues. The CDR3: CASRTRTRDYEQYF. Here the CDR3 DNA reads TGTGCCAGCAGAACAAGGACGAGGGACTACGAGCAGTACTTC.

The chain links TRBV29-1 to TRBJ2-3; 9 bases are shared with TRBD1. Germline lookup yields CDR1 SQVTM and CDR2 ANQGSEA. Germline trimming cut 7 bases from V and 4 bases from J; bases unmatched to any gene: 6. The CDR3 spans 13 residues. CDR3 sequence reads: CSANRDRADTQYF. The DNA of the CDR3 is TGCAGCGCCAACCGGGACAGGGCAGATACGCAGTATTTT.

At least ten counts were recorded for this clone. The chain links TRBV2 to TRBJ1-5, with D maybe TRBD1 (5 bases). The CDR3 loop spans 14 amino acids. Looked up from germline, CDR1 is SNHLY and CDR2 is FYNNEI. V lost 5 bases to trimming and J lost 3 bases, with 11 bases between them. DNA for the CDR3: TGTGCCAGCAGTTCCGGGGGGAACAATCAGCCCCAGCATTTT. Amino acid sequence: CASSSGGNNQPQHF.

V and J are TRBV5-1 and TRBJ1-4; possible D gene TRBD1, 5 bases. The ends were cut back, 4 bases at V and 6 bases at J, with 13 bases in the middle. The germline V gene has CDR1 SGHRS and CDR2 YFSETQ. The length of the CDR3 is 14 residues. The CDR3 spells CASSGTGWHEKLFF. In DNA, the CDR3 is TGCGCCAGCAGCGGGACTGGGTGGCATGAAAAACTGTTTTTT.

J is TRBJ2-5 and V is TRBV9, with 8 bases that match TRBD2. The V and J ends lost 3 bases and 6 bases, in that order; junction bases with no gene match: 4. This CDR3 is built from 13 residues. Germline CDR1 is SGDLS and CDR2 is YYNGEE. The CDR3 coding sequence is TGTGCCAGCAGCGAGCGGGGGTTGAAGACCCAGTACTTC. This encodes CASSERGLKTQYF.

This clone has a single count. V is TRBV19 and J is TRBJ2-1; D possibly corresponds to TRBD2 (6 bases). CDR3 length equals 16 residues. V shed 5 bases and J shed 12 bases, with 26 bases lying between them. Germline CDR1 LNHDA, CDR2 SQIVND (reference sequence). Here the CDR3 reads CASSSSTRGGAAGQFF. CDR3 in DNA: TGTGCCAGTAGTTCTTCAACCCGGGGAGGCGCCGCAGGGCAGTTCTTC.

The V call is TRBV10-3, the J call TRBJ2-1, with 9 positions matching TRBD1. V lost 7 bases and J lost 4; bases outside the gene matches: 8. The CDR3 consists of 15 residues. Germline V lookup: CDR1 ENHRY, CDR2 SYGVKD. CDR3 protein: CAIKGDRGAYNEQFF. CDR3 coding DNA: TGTGCCATCAAAGGAGACAGGGGGGCATACAATGAGCAGTTCTTC.

J is TRBJ2-5 and V is TRBV19; TRBD2 aligns across 8 bases. Germline V lookup: CDR1 LNHDA, CDR2 SQIVND (reference sequence). CDR3 length: 16 residues. V shed 5 bases and J 4 bases; nucleotides not matched to a gene: 12. CDR3 in amino acids: CASSPGGTREGETQYF. For the CDR3, the DNA is TGTGCCAGTAGTCCCGGCGGGACTAGGGAGGGAGAGACCCAGTACTTC.

V gene TRBV6-5 combines with J gene TRBJ2-3; 10 bases line up with TRBD1. Germline CDR1 and CDR2: MNHEY and SVGAGI. The ends lost 6 bases at V and 3 bases at J; junction bases unmatched: 3. The CDR3 is 14 amino acids. The CDR3 DNA reads as TGTGCCAGCAGACGGACAGGGGGAACAGATACGCAGTATTTT. It codes for CASRRTGGTDTQYF.

J is TRBJ2-1 and V is TRBV18; D call uncertain. The CDR3 totals 17 residues. Germline V gene sequence: CDR1 KGHSH, CDR2 LQKENI. The V end lost 0 bases, the J end lost 0 bases, and 12 bases lay between the germline ends. CDR3 sequence reads: CASSPPQSASSYNEQFF. The CDR3 DNA follows: TGTGCCAGCTCACCACCCCAGAGCGCAAGCTCCTACAATGAGCAGTTCTTC.

This sequence joins TRBV5-6 and TRBJ1-5; 8 bases fit TRBD1. This CDR3 has 14 amino acids. With 5 bases clipped from V and 6 bases from J, the junction kept 7 bases outside the gene matches. The germline V gene encodes CDR1 SGHDT and CDR2 YYEEEE. Here the CDR3 DNA reads TGTGCCAGCAGGCCTTGGACAGGGTTTCAGCCCCAGCATTTT. Translation: CASRPWTGFQPQHF.

A word on this clone: Compared with germline, one end of the junction differs, possibly owing to a read error. The genes are TRBV20-1 and TRBJ1-4, with D hard to call. There are 11 residues in the CDR3. In germline, CDR1 is DFQATT, CDR2 SNEGSKA (reference sequence). The CDR3 reads CSATNSRSEGF. For the CDR3, the DNA is TGCAGTGCTACAAACTCACGGTCTGAGGGATTT.

In its sample, this clone was seen once. The V and J genes are TRBV5-8 and TRBJ2-3, with D perhaps TRBD2 (5 bases). CDR3 length: 17 amino acids. Germline assignment: CDR1 SGHTS and CDR2 YDEGEE. V dropped 3 bases and J dropped 0 bases, with 17 bases sitting between them. Here the CDR3 DNA reads TGTGCCAGCAGCTCAGCTTCTAGCTGGGGTAGCACAGATACGCAGTATTTT. Translation: CASSSASSWGSTDTQYF. The whole variable domain, filled in from reference TRBV5-8 and TRBJ2-3, reads EAGVTQSPTHLIKTRGQQATLRCSPISGHTSVYWYQQALGLGLQFLLWYDEGEERNRGNFPPRFSGRQFPNYSSELNVNALELEDSALYLCASSSASSWGSTDTQYFGPGTRLTVL.

The genes are TRBV29-1 and TRBJ1-1; no firm D call. Between the trimmed V and J ends, which lost 3 bases and 2 bases, there was a span of 16 bases. This CDR3 contains 15 residues. The germline V gene has CDR1 SQVTM and CDR2 ANQGSEA. The CDR3 DNA follows: TGCAGCGTTGAGATGCTTCGAGGGCCCAACACTGAAGCTTTCTTT. It codes for CSVEMLRGPNTEAFF. Full variable domain (outside the CDR3, taken from reference TRBV29-1 and TRBJ1-1): SAVISQKPSRDICQRGTSLTIQCQVDSQVTMMFWYRQQPGQSLTLIATANQGSEATYESGFVIDKFPISRPNLTFSTLTVSNMSPEDSSIYLCSVEMLRGPNTEAFFGQGTRLTVV.

The gene calls are TRBV4-3 and TRBJ1-4; possibly TRBD1 for D (6 bases). Germline CDR1 reads LGHNA; CDR2 reads YSLEER. V was cut by 0 bases and J by 7 bases, with 18 bases left in between. This CDR3 has 17 amino acids. In DNA form, the CDR3 reads TGCGCCAGCAGCCAAGATTGGGGGCACAGGGTCGGTGAAAAACTGTTTTTT. It specifies CASSQDWGHRVGEKLFF.

A few counts support this clone. The chain joins TRBV16 to TRBJ2-2; TRBD2 matches 12 bases. V lost 0 bases and J lost 7; bases outside the gene matches: 3. The CDR3 is 16 residues long. Germline loops: CDR1 KGHSY, CDR2 FQNENV. CDR3 DNA: TGTGCCAGCAGCCAATCGACTAGCGGGAGTCACGGGGAGCTGTTTTTT. Translation: CASSQSTSGSHGELFF.

The chain carries TRBV10-3 and TRBJ2-1, with a weak D call TRBD2 (6 bases). Trimming cost V 6 bases and J 0 bases, with 12 bases left between them. This CDR3 is built from 15 residues. CDR1 and CDR2 from the germline V gene are ENHRY and SYGVKD. The DNA for the CDR3 is TGTGCCATCAGGGGGACTTTCTCCTCCTACAATGAGCAGTTCTTC. Protein sequence: CAIRGTFSSYNEQFF.

The chain combines TRBV6-1 with TRBJ2-7; TRBD2 might be the D (5 bases). Germline V gives CDR1 MNHNS, CDR2 SASEGT. CDR3 length equals 15 residues. The germline V and J ends were trimmed by 1 base and 1 base, with 11 bases remaining between them. The CDR3 sequence: CASSEDGGSSYEQYF. In nucleotides, the CDR3 is TGTGCCAGCAGTGAAGACGGCGGGTCTTCCTACGAGCAGTACTTC.

V gene TRBV10-3 combines with J gene TRBJ2-1; 8 bases are a match to TRBD2. The junction had 7 bases not matched to a gene; V was cut back by 6 bases and J by 9 bases. This CDR3 region has 13 residues. Looked up from germline, CDR1 is ENHRY and CDR2 is SYGVKD. The CDR3 reads CAISEREKGEQFF. DNA for the CDR3: TGTGCCATCAGCGAGCGGGAGAAGGGTGAGCAGTTCTTC.

V gene TRBV7-6 combines with J gene TRBJ2-2; a weak D match, TRBD1 (5 bases). V was pared by 6 bases and J by 8 bases, with 16 bases between. The CDR3 is made up of 14 amino acids. Germline V gives CDR1 SGHVS, CDR2 FNYEAQ. The CDR3 reads CASSPDSPVGELFF. The CDR3 DNA sequence: TGTGCCAGCAGTCCAGACAGCCCGGTAGGGGAGCTGTTTTTT.

The table lists this clone with a count of one. The chain links TRBV18 to TRBJ2-2; tentatively, D is TRBD2 (7 bases). The CDR3 covers 17 residues. Trimming took off 0 bases at V and 0 bases at J, with 11 bases between the two ends. In germline, CDR1 is KGHSH, CDR2 LQKENI. CDR3 protein: CASSPPNGGPNTGELFF. For the CDR3, the DNA is TGTGCCAGCTCACCACCGAACGGGGGGCCGAACACCGGGGAGCTGTTTTTT.

The V call is TRBV7-9, the J call TRBJ2-1, with a weak D call TRBD1 (6 bases). V shed 5 bases and J shed 4 bases, with 9 bases lying between them. The germline V gene encodes CDR1 SEHNR and CDR2 FQNEAQ (reference sequence). There are 13 residues in the CDR3. The CDR3 sequence: CASSPGQYNEQFF. In DNA, the CDR3 is TGTGCCAGCAGCCCTGGACAGTACAATGAGCAGTTCTTC.

V usage is TRBV19 and J usage is TRBJ1-1; weak D call: TRBD1 (5 bases). This CDR3 has 16 amino acids. The germline CDR1 and CDR2 sequences are LNHDA and SQIVND (reference sequence). V lost 1 base and J 5 bases, leaving 17 bases between the germline ends. CDR3 sequence (DNA): TGTGCCAGTAGTATAGGTCTGGCAGGGTCGAGAACTGAAGCTTTCTTT. Its translation is CASSIGLAGSRTEAFF.

This chain uses TRBV30 with TRBJ1-2, with D unresolved. The germline V gene encodes CDR1 GTSNPN and CDR2 SVGIG (reference sequence). Deletions cut 0 bases from V and 8 bases from J, with 19 bases between. The CDR3 runs 15 residues. CDR3 nucleotides: TGTGCCTGGAGTGTAGGAGGTTTAGCCCGGGGAGGCTACACCTTC. It is translated as CAWSVGGLARGGYTF.

The J gene is TRBJ2-1, the V gene TRBV6-4, with D possibly being TRBD1 (5 bases). Trimming took off 4 bases at V and 5 bases at J, with 9 bases between the two ends. This CDR3 contains 13 residues. CDR1 and CDR2 (germline): MRHNA, SNTAGT. CDR3 region: CASSVDSNNEQFF. The CDR3 bases are TGTGCCAGCAGTGTAGACAGCAACAATGAGCAGTTCTTC.

This chain links TRBV7-9 with TRBJ2-7; possibly TRBD2 for D (6 bases). Deletions cut 5 bases from V and 4 bases from J, with 18 bases between. Per germline, CDR1 SEHNR and CDR2 FQNEAQ (reference sequence). The CDR3 loop spans 15 amino acids. CDR3 amino acids: CASSSNPGLNYEQYF. CDR3 bases: TGTGCCAGCAGCAGCAATCCGGGACTTAATTACGAGCAGTACTTC.

The rearrangement joins TRBV19 to TRBJ2-3, with TRBD2 matching 11 bases. Germline CDR1 LNHDA, CDR2 SQIVND (reference sequence). J gave up 3 bases and V 8 bases, and 7 bases lay outside the gene matches. The CDR3 sequence is 15 residues long. The CDR3 spells CASSILAGETDTQYF. In nucleotides, the CDR3 is TGTGCCAGTTCCATACTAGCGGGGGAAACAGATACGCAGTATTTT.